The 14 T cell receptor beta chains given below trace back to one sample, sequenced in a study of blood T cells in healthy people across ages. Alongside a J-beta primer mix, a sample-barcoded 5' primer served in a second PCR lasting roughly 7 to 11 cycles. One entry per CDR3 protein, called by TCRdb with MiXCR from the 5' RACE reads. The sample carries 450,000 to 650,000 distinct CDR3 sequences, nearly 25% recorded once. The same data also contributed to another study, on T cells of mothers and their children.

Sequencing was done on a sample of blood. These receptors were collected from a boy between 10 and 17 years old in good health.

The genes are TRBV5-1 and TRBJ2-1, with 10 bases aligning to TRBD1. After removal of 2 bases from V and 6 bases from J, the junction contained 5 bases not matched to a gene. CDR1 and CDR2 (germline): SGHRS, YFSETQ. There are 15 residues in the CDR3. The CDR3 reads CASSFLGTGVNEQFF. DNA of the CDR3: TGCGCCAGCAGCTTCCTTGGGACAGGGGTCAATGAGCAGTTCTTC.

This clonotype came up a few times. The chain has TRBV12-3 or TRBV12-4 and TRBJ2-1; maybe TRBD2 (6 bases). The DNA end is a closer match to TRBJ2-7, so the J assignment may be wrong. The CDR3 has 14 residues. In DNA form, the CDR3 reads TGTGCCAGCAGACGCACCCTCGGGGGTCTCGAGCAGTACTTC. This encodes CASRRTLGGLEQYF.

The genes are TRBV28 and TRBJ2-5, with 9 bases identical to TRBD1. Germline V gene data show CDR1 as MDHEN and CDR2 as SYDVKM. J lost 5 bases, V lost 2 bases, and 6 bases had no gene match. The CDR3 length is 15 residues. In nucleotides, the CDR3 is TGTGCCAGCAGTTTAAGCGGACAGGGGATTGAGACCCAGTACTTC. Its translation is CASSLSGQGIETQYF.

In this sample, this clonotype turned up a few times. This sequence joins TRBV10-3 and TRBJ1-2, with 8 positions matching TRBD1. This CDR3 comprises 12 residues. Germline V gene data show CDR1 as ENHRY and CDR2 as SYGVKD. V was pared by 8 bases and J by 2 bases, with 1 base of the junction left unmatched. Here the CDR3 DNA reads TGTGCCATCCAGGGGGCGAACTATGGCTACACCTTC. As protein: CAIQGANYGYTF.

The V and J genes are TRBV4-2 and TRBJ2-1, with 13 nucleotides matching TRBD2. The CDR3 is 18 amino acids. Trimming took 0 bases from V and 4 from J; bases not matched to a gene: 6. CDR1 and CDR2 (germline): LGHNA, YNFKEQ. The CDR3 protein is CASSQDTSGRAGYNEQFF. CDR3 DNA: TGTGCCAGCAGCCAAGACACTAGCGGGAGGGCCGGTTACAATGAGCAGTTCTTC.

CDR3 DNA: TGTGCCAGCAGTCGACAGACCCCCCAAGAGACCCAGTACTTC. This translates into CASSRQTPQETQYF. This chain connects TRBV5-6 to TRBJ2-1, with D possibly being TRBD1 (5 bases). Matching the DNA end better, TRBJ2-5 makes the J call doubtful. The CDR3 extends over 14 amino acids. Germline lookup yields CDR1 SGHDT and CDR2 YYEEEE.

This clonotype has at least ten counts. The J gene is TRBJ2-1, the V gene TRBV29-1; a possible D gene is TRBD2 (6 bases). Germline CDR1 and CDR2: SQVTM and ANQGSEA. V dropped 4 bases and J dropped 0 bases, with 10 bases sitting between them. The CDR3 is 14 residues long. As DNA, the CDR3 is TGCAGCGTTGTAGCGGCCAGCTCCTACAATGAGCAGTTCTTC. Amino acid sequence: CSVVAASSYNEQFF.

There are many counts of this clonotype. The chain carries TRBV28 and TRBJ1-1; 8 bases agree with TRBD1. The CDR3 runs 14 residues. Germline CDR1 reads MDHEN; CDR2 reads SYDVKM. Trimming removed 7 bases from V and 3 bases from J; junction bases left unmatched: 7. CDR3 loop: CASTLTGAYTEAFF. CDR3 coding DNA: TGTGCCAGCACCCTGACAGGGGCGTACACTGAAGCTTTCTTT.

This clonotype was picked up a small number of times. This chain links TRBV7-9 with TRBJ1-3; possible D gene TRBD1, 6 bases. From germline, CDR1 is SEHNR and CDR2 FQNEAQ (reference sequence). V was trimmed by 4 bases and J by 4 bases, leaving 8 bases between them. The CDR3 loop spans 13 amino acids. CDR3 coding DNA: TGTGCCAGCAGCTCCGACAGGGGAAACACCATATATTTT. Protein product: CASSSDRGNTIYF.

V is TRBV3-1 and J is TRBJ2-7; the D gene is possibly TRBD2 (6 bases). Germline V gene lookup returns CDR1 LGHDT and CDR2 YNNKEL (reference sequence). V lost 5 bases and J 4 bases, leaving 9 bases between the germline ends. The CDR3 is 12 amino acids. CDR3 amino acids: CASSDLAYEQYF. The CDR3 coding sequence is TGTGCCAGCAGCGACCTAGCGTACGAGCAGTACTTC.

This clonotype showed up just a few times. The chain has TRBV29-1 and TRBJ2-5, with D possibly being TRBD1 or TRBD2 (5 bases each). V was shortened by 3 bases and J by 1 base, with 12 bases between the two germline ends. CDR1 is SQVTM and CDR2 is ANQGSEA in the germline V gene. The CDR3 sequence is 14 residues long. The CDR3 sequence is CSVDNWGTQETQYF. The CDR3, as DNA: TGCAGCGTTGATAATTGGGGGACCCAAGAGACCCAGTACTTC.

The J gene is TRBJ1-5, the V gene TRBV10-3; 8 bases are shared with TRBD1. Germline V lookup: CDR1 ENHRY, CDR2 SYGVKD. Trimming cost V 0 bases and J 0 bases; bases outside gene matches: 7. The CDR3 loop spans 18 amino acids. CDR3 in DNA: TGTGCCATCAGTGAGTCGGGGGCAGGGGGCATTAGCAATCAGCCCCAGCATTTT. This gives the protein CAISESGAGGISNQPQHF.

There are many counts of this clonotype. The chain is built from TRBV7-8 and TRBJ2-1; the D gene is possibly TRBD2 (5 bases). The CDR3 extends over 16 amino acids. V was pared by 4 bases and J by 5 bases, with 18 bases between. Looked up from germline, CDR1 is SGHVS and CDR2 is FQNEAQ. CDR3 residues: CASSSQLVTLNNEQFF. The CDR3, as DNA: TGTGCCAGCAGCTCCCAACTAGTAACATTAAACAATGAGCAGTTCTTC.

In this sample, this clonotype turned up a few times. The rearrangement uses TRBV5-6 and TRBJ2-7; no clear D. Germline lookup yields CDR1 SGHDT and CDR2 YYEEEE. The CDR3 consists of 15 residues. The V end lost 0 bases, the J end lost 3 bases, and 13 bases lay between the germline ends. The CDR3 loop is CASSLGALSSYEQYF. In DNA form, the CDR3 reads TGTGCCAGCAGCTTGGGAGCCCTATCCAGCTACGAGCAGTACTTC.